The 7 T cell receptor beta chains listed next were all sequenced from one sample in a study of blood T cell repertoires in COVID-19. Only in-frame clones appear in the TCRdb table, and some are missing; sequencing was by immunoSEQ multiplex PCR. The table lists 240,000 or so clones, over 80% of them singletons, with around 1% in the top ten. Sequenced: PBMCs or T cells enriched from blood (not recorded which). The receptors originated from a man aged 45-65 years who had been exposed to COVID-19.

The chain carries TRBV19 and TRBJ1-1; no clear D gene. V was pared by 4 bases and J by 8 bases, with 11 bases between. CDR1 and CDR2 from the germline V gene are LNHDA and SQIVND (reference sequence). CDR3 length: 12 amino acids. CDR3 nucleotides: TGTGCCAGTAGTACACCGGGAGCAGAAGCTTTCTTT. It specifies CASSTPGAEAFF.

This clone was counted between two and nine times. The same CDR3 is also encoded by other DNA sequences in this sample. The genes are TRBV5-1 and TRBJ2-7; maybe TRBD2 (5 bases). This CDR3 has 14 amino acids. The V gene's germline CDR1 is SGHRS and CDR2 YFSETQ. V was shortened by 0 bases and J by 3 bases, with 10 bases between the two germline ends. CDR3 bases: TGCGCCAGCAGCTTGGGGACTGGGATCTACGAGCAGTACTTC. As protein: CASSLGTGIYEQYF.

This clone was observed a few times. The V gene is TRBV10-1, the J gene TRBJ2-7; 7 bases fit TRBD2. Unmatched junction bases numbered 21, after V lost 0 bases and J lost 4 bases. Germline assignment: CDR1 WNHNN and CDR2 SYGVQD (reference sequence). The CDR3 sequence is 20 residues long. The CDR3 DNA sequence: TGCGCCAGCAGTGAGTCGGCCCGGGCTAGCGGAGGGGAACTGGAGTACGAGCAGTACGTC. This encodes CASSESARASGGELEYEQYV.

The V and J genes are TRBV11-3 and TRBJ1-1; 7 bases match TRBD1. The CDR3 is 15 amino acids. Unmatched junction bases numbered 10, after V lost 5 bases and J lost 4 bases. Per germline, CDR1 SGHNT and CDR2 YENEEA. CDR3 sequence (DNA): TGTGCCAGCAGCGCCCGACAGGGACCGGGCACTGAAGCTTTCTTT. It translates to CASSARQGPGTEAFF.

The chain joins TRBV9 to TRBJ1-1; a possible D gene is TRBD1 (6 bases). Germline CDR1 reads SGDLS; CDR2 reads YYNGEE. The CDR3 spans 14 residues. Trimming removed 2 bases from V and 4 bases from J, with 12 bases in between. The CDR3 loop is CASSVTGQGTEAFF. The DNA of the CDR3 is TGTGCCAGCAGCGTCACAGGGCAGGGCACTGAAGCTTTCTTT.

The V gene is TRBV5-1, the J gene TRBJ2-5, with D hard to call. The CDR3 covers 13 residues. V was shortened by 0 bases and J by 2 bases, with 5 bases between the two germline ends. Germline V gives CDR1 SGHRS, CDR2 YFSETQ. For the CDR3, the DNA is TGCGCCAGCAGCTTGGACCTACAAGAGACCCAGTACTTC. Amino acids: CASSLDLQETQYF. Based on the CDR3 plus reference TRBV5-1 and TRBJ2-5, the full variable domain is KAGVTQTPRYLIKTRGQQVTLSCSPISGHRSVSWYQQTPGQGLQFLFEYFSETQRNKGNFPGRFSGRQFSNSRSEMNVSTLELGDSALYLCASSLDLQETQYFGPGTRLLVL.

This clone was seen only once. The chain is built from TRBV28 and TRBJ1-1; D is perhaps TRBD1 (6 bases). V gave up 7 bases and J gave up 6 bases, with 12 bases separating them. The CDR3 spans 12 residues. The germline gives CDR1 MDHEN, CDR2 SYDVKM. CDR3 residues: CASMGAPSEAFF. Written as DNA, the CDR3 is TGTGCCAGCATGGGGGCCCCGTCTGAAGCTTTCTTT.